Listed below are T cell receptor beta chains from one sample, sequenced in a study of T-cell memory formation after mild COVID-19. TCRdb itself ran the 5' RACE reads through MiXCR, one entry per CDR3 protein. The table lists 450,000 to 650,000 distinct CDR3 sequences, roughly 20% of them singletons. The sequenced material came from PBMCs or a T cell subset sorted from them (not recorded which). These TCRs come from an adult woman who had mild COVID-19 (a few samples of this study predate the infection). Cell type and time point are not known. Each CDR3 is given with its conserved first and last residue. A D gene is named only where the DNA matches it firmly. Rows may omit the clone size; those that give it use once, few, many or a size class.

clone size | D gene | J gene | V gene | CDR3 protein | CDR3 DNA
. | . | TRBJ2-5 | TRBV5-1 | CASSRLGGQRETQYF | TGCGCCAGCAGTCGTTTGGGCGGTCAGAGGGAGACCCAGTACTTC
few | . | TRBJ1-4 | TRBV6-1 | CASSELTEKLFF | TGTGCCAGCAGTGAATTGACTGAAAAACTGTTTTTT
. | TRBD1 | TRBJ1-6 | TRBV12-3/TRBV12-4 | CASSTTGGPQNSPLHF | TGTGCCAGCAGCACGACAGGGGGACCGCAGAATTCACCCCTCCACTTT
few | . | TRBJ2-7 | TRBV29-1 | CSVGGIWGYEQYF | TGCAGCGTTGGGGGAATATGGGGCTACGAGCAGTACTTC
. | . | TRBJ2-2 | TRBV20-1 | CSARVTSANTGELFF | TGCAGTGCTAGAGTAACATCAGCGAACACCGGGGAGCTGTTTTTT
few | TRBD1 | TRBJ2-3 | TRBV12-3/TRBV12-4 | CASSLVAGGTTDTQYF | TGTGCCAGCAGTTTAGTCGCAGGGGGAACCACAGATACGCAGTATTTT
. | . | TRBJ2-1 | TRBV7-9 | CASSQSRSEQFF | TGTGCCAGCAGCCAGAGCCGGAGTGAGCAGTTCTTC
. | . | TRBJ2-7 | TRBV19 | CASRPLSSYEQYF | TGTGCCAGTAGACCTCTGTCCTCCTACGAGCAGTACTTC
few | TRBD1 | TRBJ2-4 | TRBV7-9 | CASSPPGTGVDQYF | TGTGCCAGCAGCCCTCCCGGGACAGGGGTTGATCAGTACTTC
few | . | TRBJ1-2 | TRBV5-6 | CASSLDDRSYGYTF | TGTGCCAGCAGCTTGGATGACAGGAGCTATGGCTACACCTTC
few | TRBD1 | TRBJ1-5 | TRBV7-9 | CASSLGDRGGNQPQHF | TGTGCCAGCAGCTTAGGGGACAGGGGCGGCAATCAGCCCCAGCATTTT
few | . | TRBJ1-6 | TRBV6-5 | CASSLSGVNSPLHF | TGTGCCAGCAGTCTGAGCGGGGTTAATTCACCCCTCCACTTT
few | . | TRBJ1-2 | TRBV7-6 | CASSSGPRGLYGYTF | TGTGCCAGCAGCTCCGGACCCAGGGGCCTATATGGCTACACCTTC
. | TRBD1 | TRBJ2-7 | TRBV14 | CASSHATGAYEQYF | TGTGCCAGCAGCCACGCTACAGGGGCCTACGAGCAGTACTTC
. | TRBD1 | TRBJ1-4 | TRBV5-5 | CASSMDRAYTEKLFF | TGTGCCAGCAGCATGGACAGGGCCTATACCGAAAAACTGTTTTTT
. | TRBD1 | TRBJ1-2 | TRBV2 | CASETTGGGGYTF | TGTGCCAGCGAGACCACAGGGGGCGGCGGCTACACCTTC
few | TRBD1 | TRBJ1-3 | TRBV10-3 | CAISEGQGPSSSGNTIYF | TGTGCCATCAGTGAGGGACAGGGGCCCTCCAGCTCTGGAAACACCATATATTTT
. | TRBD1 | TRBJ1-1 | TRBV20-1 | CSARGLAEAFF | TGCAGTGCGAGGGGGCTGGCTGAAGCTTTCTTT
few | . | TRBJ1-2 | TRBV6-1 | CASSGGNRVVDYGYTF | TGTGCCAGCAGTGGGGGAAACAGGGTTGTCGACTATGGCTACACCTTC
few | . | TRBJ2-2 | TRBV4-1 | CASSPAGASGNTGELFF | TGCGCCAGCAGCCCCGCGGGGGCTAGCGGTAACACCGGGGAGCTGTTTTTT
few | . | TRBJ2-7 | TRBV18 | CASSPEPSVSYEQYF | TGTGCCAGCTCACCGGAGCCCAGCGTATCCTACGAGCAGTACTTC
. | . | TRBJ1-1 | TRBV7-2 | CASSYRDRRTEAFF | TGTGCCAGCAGCTACAGGGATAGGCGCACTGAAGCTTTCTTT
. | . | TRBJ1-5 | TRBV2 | CASSEMVRATNQPQHF | TGTGCCAGCAGTGAAATGGTCAGGGCAACTAATCAGCCCCAGCATTTT
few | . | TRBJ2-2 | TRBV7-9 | CASLRKGNPTGELFF | TGTGCCAGCCTACGGAAGGGAAACCCCACCGGGGAGCTGTTTTTT
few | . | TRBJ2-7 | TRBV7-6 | CASSFRGSGEQYF | TGTGCCAGCAGCTTTCGAGGTTCCGGCGAGCAGTACTTC
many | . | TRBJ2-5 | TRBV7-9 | CASSRDLEETQYF | TGTGCCAGCAGCCGGGACCTGGAAGAGACCCAGTACTTC
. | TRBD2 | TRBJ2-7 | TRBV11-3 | CASSLRGVAGGLTYEQYF | TGTGCCAGCAGCCTTAGAGGGGTAGCGGGAGGGCTAACCTACGAGCAGTACTTC
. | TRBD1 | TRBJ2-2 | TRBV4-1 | CASTPGGLNTGELFF | TGCGCCAGCACTCCAGGGGGCCTGAACACCGGGGAGCTGTTTTTT
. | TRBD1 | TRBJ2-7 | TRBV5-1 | CASRPGQSSYEQYF | TGCGCCAGCCGTCCGGGACAGAGCTCCTACGAGCAGTACTTC
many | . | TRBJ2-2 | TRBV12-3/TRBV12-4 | CASSFLYQGKNTGELFF | TGTGCCAGCAGTTTCTTATACCAGGGGAAAAACACCGGGGAGCTGTTTTTT
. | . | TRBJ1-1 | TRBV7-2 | CASSFLGRYTLF | TGTGCCAGCAGCTTCCTAGGCAGGTACACCCTCTTT
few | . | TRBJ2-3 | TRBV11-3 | CASSLGGLAGRRTDTQYF | TGTGCCAGCAGCTTAGGGGGACTGGCGGGAAGACGCACAGATACGCAGTATTTT
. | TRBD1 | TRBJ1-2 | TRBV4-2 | CASSQDGADRNGYTF | TGTGCCAGCAGCCAAGATGGGGCGGACAGGAATGGCTACACCTTC
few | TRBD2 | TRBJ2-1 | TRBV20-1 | CSARESGRAGEQFF | TGCAGTGCTAGAGAAAGCGGGAGGGCGGGTGAGCAGTTCTTC
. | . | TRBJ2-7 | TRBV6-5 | CASSYSLMGVGEQYF | TGTGCCAGCAGTTACTCGCTGATGGGAGTAGGCGAGCAGTACTTC
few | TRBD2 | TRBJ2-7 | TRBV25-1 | CASSWGAGGSDEQYF | TGTGCCAGCAGTTGGGGAGCGGGAGGTTCTGACGAGCAGTACTTC
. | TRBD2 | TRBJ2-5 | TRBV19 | CASSIRTSGQETQYF | TGTGCCAGTAGTATTCGGACTAGCGGGCAAGAGACCCAGTACTTC
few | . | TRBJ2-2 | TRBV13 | CASSLGLQGPGELFF | TGTGCCAGCAGCTTAGGCCTTCAGGGGCCCGGGGAGCTGTTTTTT
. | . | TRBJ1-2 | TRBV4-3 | CASSPSSRTENYGYTF | TGCGCCAGCAGCCCTTCATCCCGGACTGAGAACTATGGCTACACCTTC
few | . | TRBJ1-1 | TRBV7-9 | CASSLVTGGQGAEAFF | TGTGCCAGCAGCTTGGTAACTGGGGGGCAAGGCGCTGAAGCTTTCTTT
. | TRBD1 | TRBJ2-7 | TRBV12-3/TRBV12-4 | CASSKGQVLYEQYF | TGTGCCAGCAGTAAGGGACAGGTACTCTACGAGCAGTACTTC
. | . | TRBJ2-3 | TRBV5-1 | CASSRGAGSTDTQYF | TGCGCCAGCAGCCGCGGGGCGGGGAGCACAGATACGCAGTATTTT
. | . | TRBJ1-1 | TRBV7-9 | CASSRKLSGQHILSRAFF | TGTGCCAGCAGCCGCAAACTTAGTGGACAGCATATCCTTTCGCGAGCTTTCTTT
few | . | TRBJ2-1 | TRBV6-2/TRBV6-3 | CASSTPNLGGLYNEQFF | TGTGCCAGCAGTACCCCAAACTTAGGGGGGCTCTACAATGAGCAGTTCTTC
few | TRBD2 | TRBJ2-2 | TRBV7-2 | CASSRTASGSRAGELFF | TGTGCCAGCAGCAGAACTGCTAGCGGGAGCAGGGCCGGGGAGCTGTTTTTT
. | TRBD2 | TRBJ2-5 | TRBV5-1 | CASSWSGSPQETQYF | TGCGCCAGCAGCTGGAGCGGGAGTCCACAAGAGACCCAGTACTTC
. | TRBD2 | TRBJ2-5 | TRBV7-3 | CASSLTGTSGGRGETQYF | TGTGCCAGCAGCTTAACTGGGACTAGCGGGGGGCGGGGAGAGACCCAGTACTTC
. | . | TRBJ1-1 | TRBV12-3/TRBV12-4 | CASSPTGFSPEAFF | TGTGCCAGCAGCCCGACAGGCTTCTCCCCTGAAGCTTTCTTT
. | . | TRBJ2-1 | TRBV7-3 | CASSSLEGEQFF | TGTGCCAGCAGCTCCTTGGAAGGTGAGCAGTTCTTC
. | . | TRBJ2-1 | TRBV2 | CASTPDSTTYNEQFF | TGTGCCAGCACCCCGGACTCTACGACTTACAATGAGCAGTTCTTC
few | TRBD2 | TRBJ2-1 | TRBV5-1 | CASSLAGGPTNEQFF | TGCGCCAGCAGCCTAGCGGGGGGGCCTACAAATGAGCAGTTCTTC
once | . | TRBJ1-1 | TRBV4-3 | CASSQERRDEAFF | TGCGCCAGCAGCCAAGAACGGAGGGATGAAGCTTTCTTT
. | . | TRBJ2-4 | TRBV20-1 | CSAPSPGQGRNIQYF | TGCAGTGCGCCTTCCCCGGGTCAGGGGAGGAACATTCAGTACTTC
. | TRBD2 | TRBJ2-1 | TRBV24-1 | CATSDQRLADNYNEQFF | TGTGCCACCAGTGACCAAAGACTAGCGGACAACTACAATGAGCAGTTCTTC
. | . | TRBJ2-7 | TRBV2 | CASSEDYFSYEQYF | TGTGCCAGCAGTGAGGACTACTTCTCCTACGAGCAGTACTTC
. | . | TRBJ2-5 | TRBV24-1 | CATRQAAQETQYF | TGTGCCACCAGGCAGGCAGCCCAAGAGACCCAGTACTTC
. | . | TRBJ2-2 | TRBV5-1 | CASSLEVRPNTGELFF | TGCGCCAGCAGCTTGGAGGTCAGACCGAACACCGGGGAGCTGTTTTTT
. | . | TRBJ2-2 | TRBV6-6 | CASSLGGGVNTGELFF | TGTGCCAGCAGTCTCGGCGGCGGGGTGAACACCGGGGAGCTGTTTTTT
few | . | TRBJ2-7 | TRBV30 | CAWSRQGKPYEQYF | TGTGCCTGGAGTAGACAAGGGAAGCCCTACGAGCAGTACTTC
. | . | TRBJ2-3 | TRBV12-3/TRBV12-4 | CASKLTSTDTQYF | TGTGCCAGCAAGCTAACGAGCACAGATACGCAGTATTTT